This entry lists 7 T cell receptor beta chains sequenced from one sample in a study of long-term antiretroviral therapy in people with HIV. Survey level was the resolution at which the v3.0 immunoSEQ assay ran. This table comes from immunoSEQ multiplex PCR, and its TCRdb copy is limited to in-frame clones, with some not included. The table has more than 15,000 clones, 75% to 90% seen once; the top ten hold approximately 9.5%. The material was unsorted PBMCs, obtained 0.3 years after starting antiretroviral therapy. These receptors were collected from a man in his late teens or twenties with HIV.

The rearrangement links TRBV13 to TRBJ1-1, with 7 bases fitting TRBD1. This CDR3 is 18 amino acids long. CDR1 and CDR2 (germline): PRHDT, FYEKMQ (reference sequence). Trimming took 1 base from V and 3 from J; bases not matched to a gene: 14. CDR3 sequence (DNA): TGTGCCAGCAGCTTAGAGAGTGGGGTAGTACAGGGGCACACTGAAGCTTTCTTT. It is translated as CASSLESGVVQGHTEAFF.

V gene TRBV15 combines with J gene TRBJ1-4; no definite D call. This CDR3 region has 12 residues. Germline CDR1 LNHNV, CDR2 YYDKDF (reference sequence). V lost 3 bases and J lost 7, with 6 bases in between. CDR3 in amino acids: CATSSLGEKLFF. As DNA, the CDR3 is TGTGCCACCAGCAGTCTAGGTGAAAAACTGTTTTTT. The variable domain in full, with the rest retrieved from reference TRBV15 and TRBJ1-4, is DAMVIQNPRYQVTQFGKPVTLSCSQTLNHNVMYWYQQKSSQAPKLLFHYYDKDFNNEADTPDNFQSRRPNTSFCFLDIRSPGLGDTAMYLCATSSLGEKLFFGSGTQLSVL.

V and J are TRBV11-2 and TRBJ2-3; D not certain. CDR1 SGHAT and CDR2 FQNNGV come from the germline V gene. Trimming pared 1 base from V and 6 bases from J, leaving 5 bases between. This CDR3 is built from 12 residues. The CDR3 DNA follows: TGTGCCAGCAGCTTAGTATTTGATACGCAGTATTTT. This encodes CASSLVFDTQYF.

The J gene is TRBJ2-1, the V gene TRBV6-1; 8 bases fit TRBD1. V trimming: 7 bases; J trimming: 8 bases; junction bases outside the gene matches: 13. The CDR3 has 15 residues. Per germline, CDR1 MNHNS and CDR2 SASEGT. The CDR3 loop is CASNLRTGFWDEQFF. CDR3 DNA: TGTGCCAGCAACCTGCGGACAGGGTTTTGGGATGAGCAGTTCTTC.

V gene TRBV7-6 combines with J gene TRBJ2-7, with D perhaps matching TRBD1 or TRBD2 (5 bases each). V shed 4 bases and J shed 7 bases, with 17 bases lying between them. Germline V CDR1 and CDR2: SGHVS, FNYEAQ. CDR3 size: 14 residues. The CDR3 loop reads CASSSGLNSEEQYF. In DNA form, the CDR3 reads TGTGCCAGCAGCTCGGGGCTAAACTCGGAGGAGCAGTACTTC. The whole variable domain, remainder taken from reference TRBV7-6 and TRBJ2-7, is GAGVSQSPRYKVTKRGQDVALRCDPISGHVSLYWYRQALGQGPEFLTYFNYEAQQDKSGLPNDRFSAERPEGSISTLTIQRTEQRDSAMYRCASSSGLNSEEQYFGPGTRLTVT.

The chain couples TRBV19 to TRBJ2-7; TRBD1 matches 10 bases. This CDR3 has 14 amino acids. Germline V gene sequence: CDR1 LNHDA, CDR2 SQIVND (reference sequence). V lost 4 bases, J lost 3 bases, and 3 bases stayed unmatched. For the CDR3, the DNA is TGTGCCAGTAGTAAAAGGACAGGGGGCTACGAGCAGTACTTC. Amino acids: CASSKRTGGYEQYF.

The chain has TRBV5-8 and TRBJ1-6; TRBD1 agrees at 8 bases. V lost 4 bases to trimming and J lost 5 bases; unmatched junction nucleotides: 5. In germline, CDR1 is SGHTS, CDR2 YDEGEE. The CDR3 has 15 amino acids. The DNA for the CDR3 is TGTGCCAGCAGCACCGGACAGGGAGATAATTCACCCCTCCACTTT. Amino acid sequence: CASSTGQGDNSPLHF.